This is a list of T cell receptor beta chains from one sample in a study of T cells in Graves' hyperthyroidism and ophthalmopathy. TCRdb re-analysed the multiplex PCR reads in MiXCR, keeping a single row per CDR3 protein. This sample has some 550,000 distinct CDR3 sequences, with 20% to 25% found just once. Sequencing was done on a sample of blood. The receptors stem from a man between 18 and 29 years old with Graves' hyperthyroidism. Both conserved end residues are part of each CDR3. Each record gives: clone size, J gene, D gene, V gene, CDR3 protein, CDR3 DNA. A D gene is named only where the DNA matches it firmly. Clone size is stated in some rows and not others, as once, few, many or a class when expanded.

clone size: many; J gene: TRBJ1-1; D gene: NA; V gene: TRBV19; CDR3 protein: CASSIRWGGTEAFF; CDR3 DNA: TGTGCCAGTAGTATCCGCTGGGGAGGGACTGAAGCTTTCTTT
clone size: few; J gene: TRBJ1-6; D gene: NA; V gene: TRBV6-5; CDR3 protein: CASSWKGGSASYNSPLHF; CDR3 DNA: TGTGCCAGCAGTTGGAAAGGGGGTTCAGCCTCCTATAATTCACCCCTCCACTTT
clone size: many; J gene: TRBJ1-5; D gene: TRBD1; V gene: TRBV6-2/TRBV6-3; CDR3 protein: CASRDSSEPQHF; CDR3 DNA: TGTGCCAGCCGGGACAGCTCGGAGCCCCAGCATTTT
clone size: many; J gene: TRBJ1-5; D gene: TRBD1; V gene: TRBV9; CDR3 protein: CASNHSCQGARPSNQPQHF; CDR3 DNA: TGTGCCAGCAACCACTCTTGCCAGGGGGCGAGGCCTAGCAATCAGCCCCAGCATTTT
clone size: few; J gene: TRBJ2-7; D gene: TRBD1; V gene: TRBV20-1; CDR3 protein: CSAIRDRTYEQYF; CDR3 DNA: TGCAGTGCCATCCGGGACAGAACCTACGAGCAGTACTTC
clone size: NA; J gene: TRBJ2-2; D gene: NA; V gene: TRBV7-2; CDR3 protein: CASSTVGLGHGELFF; CDR3 DNA: TGTGCCAGCAGCACCGTGGGACTCGGACACGGGGAGCTGTTTTTT
clone size: NA; J gene: TRBJ2-5; D gene: NA; V gene: TRBV2; CDR3 protein: CASSFGPGKETQYF; CDR3 DNA: TGTGCCAGCAGTTTCGGGCCCGGGAAAGAGACCCAGTACTTC
clone size: NA; J gene: TRBJ1-1; D gene: NA; V gene: TRBV6-5; CDR3 protein: CASSYSLNSNTEAFF; CDR3 DNA: TGTGCCAGCAGTTACTCCCTCAACTCGAACACTGAAGCTTTCTTT
clone size: NA; J gene: TRBJ1-2; D gene: TRBD1; V gene: TRBV20-1; CDR3 protein: CSAREGAGGYGYTF; CDR3 DNA: TGCAGTGCTAGAGAGGGGGCAGGGGGCTATGGCTACACCTTC
clone size: NA; J gene: TRBJ1-2; D gene: TRBD1; V gene: TRBV12-3/TRBV12-4; CDR3 protein: CASRSGGQGYGYTF; CDR3 DNA: TGTGCCAGCAGAAGTGGGGGACAGGGGTATGGCTACACCTTC
clone size: many; J gene: TRBJ1-3; D gene: NA; V gene: TRBV28; CDR3 protein: CASSLPPSGNTIYF; CDR3 DNA: TGTGCCAGCAGTTTGCCTCCCTCTGGAAACACCATATATTTT
clone size: NA; J gene: TRBJ2-5; D gene: TRBD2; V gene: TRBV20-1; CDR3 protein: CSARRGEYQETQYF; CDR3 DNA: TGCAGTGCCCGACGGGGGGAGTACCAAGAGACCCAGTACTTC
clone size: NA; J gene: TRBJ2-2; D gene: TRBD1; V gene: TRBV6-1; CDR3 protein: CASSDRGTGTGELFF; CDR3 DNA: TGTGCCAGCAGCGACAGGGGCACGGGGACCGGGGAGCTGTTTTTT
clone size: many; J gene: TRBJ2-2; D gene: NA; V gene: TRBV19; CDR3 protein: CASSIGDRPNTGELFF; CDR3 DNA: TGTGCCAGTAGTATAGGAGACAGGCCTAACACCGGGGAGCTGTTTTTT
clone size: many; J gene: TRBJ2-2; D gene: NA; V gene: TRBV15; CDR3 protein: CATSRDQVGWAGELFF; CDR3 DNA: TGTGCCACCAGCAGAGATCAAGTCGGGTGGGCCGGGGAGCTGTTTTTT
clone size: few; J gene: TRBJ1-5; D gene: NA; V gene: TRBV4-1; CDR3 protein: CASRQGLRGIQPQHF; CDR3 DNA: TGCGCCAGCAGGCAGGGGCTCCGGGGAATTCAGCCCCAGCATTTT
clone size: NA; J gene: TRBJ2-2; D gene: NA; V gene: TRBV6-1; CDR3 protein: CARSIDLQLNTGELFF; CDR3 DNA: TGTGCCAGATCGATCGACCTTCAATTGAACACCGGGGAGCTGTTTTTT
clone size: many; J gene: TRBJ2-5; D gene: NA; V gene: TRBV18; CDR3 protein: CASSPPGPPGSQYF; CDR3 DNA: TGTGCCAGCTCACCACCCGGCCCACCCGGGTCCCAGTACTTC
clone size: many; J gene: TRBJ1-1; D gene: NA; V gene: TRBV19; CDR3 protein: CASYRQTEAFF; CDR3 DNA: TGTGCCAGTTATCGACAGACTGAAGCTTTCTTT
clone size: few; J gene: TRBJ1-1; D gene: TRBD1; V gene: TRBV28; CDR3 protein: CASGQGAFRSTEAFF; CDR3 DNA: TGTGCCAGTGGGCAGGGGGCGTTTCGGAGCACTGAAGCTTTCTTT
clone size: few; J gene: TRBJ2-4; D gene: TRBD1; V gene: TRBV7-2; CDR3 protein: CASSPNRDRNIQYF; CDR3 DNA: TGTGCCAGCAGCCCAAACCGGGACAGAAACATTCAGTACTTC
clone size: many; J gene: TRBJ1-2; D gene: NA; V gene: TRBV2; CDR3 protein: CASSEGRTYNHYGYTF; CDR3 DNA: TGTGCCAGCAGTGAAGGGAGGACTTATAATCACTATGGCTACACCTTC
clone size: NA; J gene: TRBJ2-7; D gene: TRBD2; V gene: TRBV4-2; CDR3 protein: CASSPGVAGGTYEQYF; CDR3 DNA: TGTGCCAGCAGCCCGGGGGTTGCGGGGGGTACCTACGAGCAGTACTTC
clone size: few; J gene: TRBJ1-5; D gene: NA; V gene: TRBV29-1; CDR3 protein: CSVEQGGNQPQHF; CDR3 DNA: TGCAGCGTTGAGCAGGGTGGCAATCAGCCCCAGCATTTT
clone size: many; J gene: TRBJ2-7; D gene: NA; V gene: TRBV28; CDR3 protein: CASSLAKSIYEQYF; CDR3 DNA: TGTGCCAGCAGTTTAGCGAAGAGCATCTACGAGCAGTACTTC
clone size: many; J gene: TRBJ1-5; D gene: NA; V gene: TRBV28; CDR3 protein: CASTTDWEVQPQHF; CDR3 DNA: TGTGCCAGCACCACTGACTGGGAGGTGCAGCCCCAGCATTTT
clone size: many; J gene: TRBJ1-1; D gene: NA; V gene: TRBV29-1; CDR3 protein: CSVLPEAFF; CDR3 DNA: TGCAGCGTCCTTCCAGAAGCTTTCTTT
clone size: many; J gene: TRBJ2-7; D gene: NA; V gene: TRBV5-6; CDR3 protein: CASSLKGTPYEQYF; CDR3 DNA: TGTGCCAGCAGCTTGAAGGGGACACCATACGAGCAGTACTTC
clone size: NA; J gene: TRBJ2-2; D gene: NA; V gene: TRBV7-8; CDR3 protein: CASSLETGPNTGELFF; CDR3 DNA: TGTGCCAGCAGCTTAGAGACAGGCCCGAACACCGGGGAGCTGTTTTTT
clone size: many; J gene: TRBJ2-6; D gene: TRBD1; V gene: TRBV6-1; CDR3 protein: CASSEFPGQPSSGANVLTF; CDR3 DNA: TGTGCCAGCAGTGAATTCCCGGGACAGCCGAGCTCTGGGGCCAACGTCCTGACTTTC
clone size: many; J gene: TRBJ2-4; D gene: TRBD1; V gene: TRBV6-1; CDR3 protein: CASSAPGQLLRLAKNIQYF; CDR3 DNA: TGTGCCAGCAGTGCCCCGGGACAGCTTCTCAGGCTAGCCAAAAACATTCAGTACTTC
clone size: many; J gene: TRBJ1-5; D gene: NA; V gene: TRBV6-1; CDR3 protein: CASSAGTSLTGNQPQHF; CDR3 DNA: TGTGCCAGCAGTGCAGGGACAAGTCTTACAGGCAATCAGCCCCAGCATTTT
clone size: many; J gene: TRBJ1-5; D gene: NA; V gene: TRBV12-3/TRBV12-4; CDR3 protein: CASSFAGDSNQPQHF; CDR3 DNA: TGTGCCAGCAGTTTCGCAGGGGATAGCAATCAGCCCCAGCATTTT
clone size: many; J gene: TRBJ1-1; D gene: NA; V gene: TRBV28; CDR3 protein: CASSLLGSNTEAFF; CDR3 DNA: TGTGCCAGCAGTTTACTGGGTTCGAACACTGAAGCTTTCTTT
clone size: many; J gene: TRBJ2-5; D gene: TRBD1; V gene: TRBV11-3; CDR3 protein: CASSPDRGGETQYF; CDR3 DNA: TGTGCCAGCAGCCCCGACAGGGGTGGAGAGACCCAGTACTTC
clone size: NA; J gene: TRBJ2-7; D gene: TRBD2; V gene: TRBV5-1; CDR3 protein: CASRAGVYEQYF; CDR3 DNA: TGCGCCAGCAGGGCGGGAGTCTACGAGCAGTACTTC
clone size: NA; J gene: TRBJ2-7; D gene: TRBD1; V gene: TRBV11-2; CDR3 protein: CASSYYGQGLLEYEQYF; CDR3 DNA: TGTGCCAGCAGCTACTACGGACAGGGGCTGCTAGAGTACGAGCAGTACTTC
clone size: many; J gene: TRBJ2-7; D gene: NA; V gene: TRBV12-3/TRBV12-4; CDR3 protein: CASSFGSVGYEQYF; CDR3 DNA: TGTGCCAGCAGTTTTGGGAGCGTAGGCTACGAGCAGTACTTC
clone size: NA; J gene: TRBJ1-3; D gene: TRBD1; V gene: TRBV12-3/TRBV12-4; CDR3 protein: CASRATGGSGNTIYF; CDR3 DNA: TGTGCCAGCAGGGCCACAGGGGGCTCTGGAAACACCATATATTTT
clone size: many; J gene: TRBJ1-1; D gene: NA; V gene: TRBV27; CDR3 protein: CASSLSGGGQNTEAFF; CDR3 DNA: TGTGCCAGCAGTTTATCGGGGGGGGGTCAGAACACTGAAGCTTTCTTT
clone size: NA; J gene: TRBJ2-7; D gene: NA; V gene: TRBV5-1; CDR3 protein: CASSFGDTDSYEQYF; CDR3 DNA: TGCGCCAGCAGCTTTGGGGACACGGACTCCTACGAGCAGTACTTC
clone size: many; J gene: TRBJ1-2; D gene: NA; V gene: TRBV2; CDR3 protein: CASILFNYGYTF; CDR3 DNA: TGTGCCAGCATCTTATTTAACTATGGCTACACCTTC
clone size: many; J gene: TRBJ1-1; D gene: TRBD1; V gene: TRBV15; CDR3 protein: CANLDRAEAFF; CDR3 DNA: TGTGCCAATTTGGACAGGGCTGAAGCTTTCTTT
clone size: many; J gene: TRBJ2-5; D gene: NA; V gene: TRBV20-1; CDR3 protein: CSARVETQYF; CDR3 DNA: TGCAGTGCTAGAGTAGAGACCCAGTACTTC
clone size: many; J gene: TRBJ1-1; D gene: TRBD1; V gene: TRBV11-2; CDR3 protein: CASSPGGGGTANTEAFF; CDR3 DNA: TGTGCCAGCAGCCCAGGAGGCGGCGGGACAGCTAACACTGAAGCTTTCTTT
clone size: few; J gene: TRBJ1-1; D gene: TRBD1; V gene: TRBV11-2; CDR3 protein: CASSSGQGGQAFF; CDR3 DNA: TGTGCCAGCAGCTCGGGACAGGGTGGTCAAGCTTTCTTT
clone size: many; J gene: TRBJ1-5; D gene: NA; V gene: TRBV7-9; CDR3 protein: CASSLDSGGNQPQHF; CDR3 DNA: TGTGCCAGCAGCTTAGACAGCGGTGGCAATCAGCCCCAGCATTTT
clone size: many; J gene: TRBJ1-2; D gene: NA; V gene: TRBV25-1; CDR3 protein: CASSERETNGYTF; CDR3 DNA: TGTGCCAGCAGTGAAAGGGAGACCAATGGCTACACCTTC
clone size: many; J gene: TRBJ1-2; D gene: TRBD1; V gene: TRBV12-3/TRBV12-4; CDR3 protein: CASSLSVQGDLYGYTF; CDR3 DNA: TGTGCCAGCAGTTTATCCGTCCAGGGGGACCTCTATGGCTACACCTTC
clone size: many; J gene: TRBJ2-7; D gene: TRBD1; V gene: TRBV2; CDR3 protein: CASGRDRGYEQYF; CDR3 DNA: TGTGCCAGCGGTAGGGACAGGGGCTACGAGCAGTACTTC